The clone carrying this T cell receptor beta chain has a single count. The sample belongs to a study of T cell changes during pregnancy in multiple sclerosis. The method was immunoSEQ multiplex PCR; TCRdb's version includes in-frame clones alone and lacks a portion of them. The sample consists of under 95,000 clones, about 92% of them appearing once. V was clipped by 5 bases and J by 3 bases, with 13 bases between them. The CDR3 contains 14 residues. Germline V gene lookup returns CDR1 SSHAT and CDR2 FNYEAQ (reference sequence). This TCR came from a female donor with multiple sclerosis, enrolled in a pregnancy study. J is TRBJ2-5 and V is TRBV7-7; D is possibly TRBD1 (6 bases). Sequenced material: peripheral blood, taken after pregnancy. The CDR3 coding sequence is TGTGCCAGCAGCGAGAAAGGACAGAAAGAGACCCAGTACTTC. Amino acids: CASSEKGQKETQYF.